This record looks at one T cell receptor (beta chain) sequence and its context. These data come from a study of blood T cell repertoires in COVID-19. Study in general: Samples of COVID-19 (acute and convalescent) were obtained from the United States, Italy and Spain. Sources were T cells, B-cell-depleted T cells, or PBMCs; the material itself was cDNA or gDNA.

Measured with immunoSEQ multiplex PCR; TCRdb has only the in-frame clones, and not every one. The data show hundreds of thousands of clones, roughly 76% seen once. Sequencing was carried out using peripheral blood. This clonotype originated in a woman older than 75 with COVID-19, enrolled during active disease.

The CDR3: CASSSSGRSPNEQFF. In nucleotides, the CDR3 is TGTGCCAGCAGCTCCAGCGGGAGGTCCCCTAATGAGCAGTTCTTC. The J gene is TRBJ2-1, the V gene TRBV5-8; 9 nucleotides match TRBD2. This CDR3 spans 15 amino acids. The V segment lost 3 bases and the J segment 7 bases; nucleotides outside the gene matches: 8. Looked up from germline, CDR1 is SGHTS and CDR2 is YDEGEE.